In its sample, the clone carrying this TCR beta chain was seen many times. This sample is drawn from a study of Graves' ophthalmopathy and Graves' hyperthyroidism. Study in general: Before any treatment, peripheral blood was taken at the initial diagnosis.

RNA transcripts provided the template for amplifying TCR beta CDR3 regions. The workflow started with a first-round RT-PCR run with HTBI primers and then moved on to a second-round multiplex PCR. From the multiplex PCR reads, TCRdb called clonotypes with MiXCR, one entry per CDR3 protein. The sample carries approximately 480,000 distinct CDR3 sequences, around 15% recorded once. V lost 3 bases and J lost 5; bases outside the gene matches: 13. This CDR3 has 16 residues. This chain uses TRBV12-3 or TRBV12-4 with TRBJ2-7; 7 bases map to TRBD2. Source material: blood. The TCR originated in a young woman with Graves' ophthalmopathy. The CDR3: CASSLFGGSVRDEQYF. The CDR3 nucleotides read TGTGCCAGCAGTTTGTTCGGCGGGAGTGTGCGGGACGAGCAGTACTTC.